This T cell receptor beta chain was found in a study of OX40 agonist ivuxolimab in advanced cancers. As for the study in general: Participants, approximately 80% male, averaged roughly 60 years of age, ranging from about 23 to 85. Study-wide findings and caveats: Certain nonresponding patients likewise had low normalized T-cell clonal expansion. At 0.1 to 3.0 mg/kg and by week 6, CD4+ and CD8+ T cells in the blood had expanded clonally.

Blood sampling took place at baseline, cycle 4 day 1, and cycle 7 day 1. Assay used: immunoSEQ multiplex PCR; TCRdb lists only in-frame clones, some missing. The repertoire includes some 19,000 clones, 85% to 90% of them detected once, and about 50% sits in the top ten. Concerning this clone: The antigen is unknown.

Germline V gene sequence: CDR1 SNHLY, CDR2 FYNNEI. CDR3 length: 13 residues. The germline V and J ends were trimmed by 6 bases and 4 bases, with 11 bases remaining between them. The sequence came from an adult with an advanced solid tumor such as melanoma, head and neck, liver or kidney cancer. Sequences were derived from CD4+ or CD8+ T cells sorted from blood, sampled in a trial of the OX40 agonist ivuxolimab. V usage is TRBV2 and J usage is TRBJ2-3; no clear D gene. In nucleotides, the CDR3 is TGTGCCAGCAGGCCTGCTCGGTCAGATACGCAGTATTTT. It translates to CASRPARSDTQYF. Drawing the rest from reference TRBV2 and TRBJ2-3, the complete variable domain is EPEVTQTPSHQVTQMGQEVILRCVPISNHLYFYWYRQILGQKVEFLVSFYNNEISEKSEIFDDQFSVERPDGSNFTLKIRSTKLEDSAMYFCASRPARSDTQYFGPGTRLTVL.